This T cell receptor (beta chain) was identified in a study of shared clonotypes between healthy human individuals. Across the whole study: Three plates were used per donor for CD4 naive, three for CD4 memory, two for CD8 naive and one for CD8 memory.

Per the study methods: Junction-only sequences produced by ImmunoSEQ had no quality scores, so filtering differed. Method: immunoSEQ multiplex PCR; TCRdb's copy keeps in-frame clones and lacks some. That table gives V, J and clone size, and the DNA gave D and trimming. The data hold more than 600,000 clones, with roughly nine tenths observed a single time. CD45RO-negative, CCR7-positively selected cells formed the naive CD8 fraction, excluding terminally differentiated effector memory CD45RA+ cells. Germline V lookup: CDR1 SGHTA, CDR2 FQGNSA. After removal of 2 bases from V and 3 bases from J, the junction contained 2 bases not matched to a gene. There are 14 residues in the CDR3. Study-level findings and limits: The sharing of roughly 5% of naive CD4 clonotypes was seen across a handful of donors.

Remarks on this clone: Its antigen is not identified.

The sequenced material came from naive CD8+ T cells sorted from blood. The chain carries TRBV7-2 and TRBJ2-7, with 9 bases fitting TRBD2. This clonotype was sampled from a man younger than 45 in good health. Here the CDR3 reads CASSLRLADYEQYF. The CDR3 nucleotides read TGTGCCAGCAGCTTAAGACTAGCGGACTACGAGCAGTACTTC.